The 19 T cell receptor beta chains in this list originate from one sample, sequenced in a study of blood T cell repertoires in COVID-19. Clones were sequenced by immunoSEQ multiplex PCR, and TCRdb holds only the in-frame ones, with some missing. The table has about 200,000 clones, around four fifths seen once. The sequenced sample was peripheral blood. Source of these receptors: a man between 60 and 70 years old with COVID-19, enrolled during active disease.

The chain uses TRBV18 and TRBJ1-1; D uncertain. The CDR3 contains 14 residues. V lost 0 bases, J lost 5 bases, and 10 bases lay in between. The germline V gene encodes CDR1 KGHSH and CDR2 LQKENI. The CDR3 DNA reads as TGTGCCAGCTCACCACCGGGAGCCAGAACTGAAGCTTTCTTT. Translation: CASSPPGARTEAFF.

This chain uses TRBV5-4 with TRBJ1-2; D is ambiguous. Per the germline V gene, CDR1 is SGHNT and CDR2 is YYREEE (reference sequence). The CDR3 runs 16 residues. Trimming took 1 base from V and 0 from J, leaving 13 bases between them. The CDR3 loop is CASSLRGSQTNYGYTF. The CDR3 coding sequence is TGTGCCAGCAGCTTGCGCGGCAGTCAGACTAACTATGGCTACACCTTC.

The rearrangement links TRBV28 to TRBJ1-3; D call uncertain. Germline V gives CDR1 MDHEN, CDR2 SYDVKM. The CDR3 loop spans 14 amino acids. V was cut by 5 bases and J by 0 bases, with 8 bases left in between. CDR3 nucleotides: TGTGCCAGCAGTGCCCTGAGCTCTGGAAACACCATATATTTT. Its protein is CASSALSSGNTIYF.

This chain uses TRBV6-5 with TRBJ2-1; no definite D call. Trimming cost V 5 bases and J 7 bases, with 6 bases left between them. The germline CDR1 and CDR2 sequences are MNHEY and SVGAGI. The CDR3 extends over 11 amino acids. The CDR3 coding sequence is TGTGCCAGCAGTCGGGTTAATGAGCAGTTCTTC. This sequence encodes CASSRVNEQFF.

This clone was detected only once. This chain links TRBV5-6 with TRBJ2-1; 7 bases are a match to TRBD2. J gave up 11 bases and V 4 bases, and 6 bases lay outside the gene matches. Germline lookup yields CDR1 SGHDT and CDR2 YYEEEE. The CDR3 is 12 amino acids. In DNA form, the CDR3 reads TGTGCCAGCAGCCCTCGGACTAGTCAGCAGTTCTTC. It is translated as CASSPRTSQQFF.

V gene TRBV2 combines with J gene TRBJ2-1; 7 bases fit TRBD1. The CDR3 has 16 residues. Germline V gives CDR1 SNHLY, CDR2 FYNNEI. V dropped 7 bases and J dropped 0; count of bases not matched to a gene: 9. The CDR3 here is CASTPKAGGSYNEQFF. DNA of the CDR3: TGTGCCAGCACCCCAAAGGCAGGGGGCTCCTACAATGAGCAGTTCTTC.

The chain carries TRBV19 and TRBJ1-5; D gene uncertain. V lost 4 bases to trimming and J lost 4 bases, with 11 bases between them. From germline, CDR1 is LNHDA and CDR2 SQIVND (reference sequence). This CDR3 is built from 14 residues. CDR3 DNA sequence: TGTGCCAGTAGTACGCCAGGTGGAAATCAGCCCCAGCATTTT. Protein sequence: CASSTPGGNQPQHF.

The rearrangement joins TRBV2 to TRBJ1-3; D gene unclear. Germline values: CDR1 SNHLY, CDR2 FYNNEI. V was cut by 6 bases and J by 6 bases, with 12 bases left in between. The CDR3 has 13 amino acids. The CDR3 here is CASRVRQLNTIYF. CDR3 sequence (DNA): TGTGCCAGCAGGGTCAGGCAGCTAAACACCATATATTTT.

The V and J genes are TRBV23-1 and TRBJ1-4; D might be TRBD1 (5 bases). TRBV23-1 is filed as an ORF, its function uncertain. Between the trimmed V and J ends, which lost 3 bases and 8 bases, there was a span of 25 bases. The CDR3 spans 18 residues. CDR3 nucleotides: TGCGCCAGCAGTCACTTAGGCTTTCCAGGGAAAAACGGAGAAAAACTGTTTTTT. Amino acid sequence: CASSHLGFPGKNGEKLFF.

The chain joins TRBV4-3 to TRBJ1-2, with TRBD1 identical over 7 bases. The CDR3 sequence is 13 residues long. Trimming at V came to 0 bases and at J to 5 bases, leaving 0 bases not matched to a gene. The V gene's germline CDR1 is LGHNA and CDR2 YSLEER. Here the CDR3 DNA reads TGCGCCAGCAGCCAAGAGACAGGGTATGGCTACACCTTC. Translation gives CASSQETGYGYTF.

The chain recombines TRBV25-1 with TRBJ1-4; weak D call: TRBD1 (5 bases). Trimming left V 5 bases short and J 8 bases short, with 18 bases between. The CDR3 runs to 15 residues. Germline V gene lookup returns CDR1 MGHDK and CDR2 SYGVNS. CDR3 loop: CASSRERGAGEKLFF. Here the CDR3 DNA reads TGTGCCAGCAGTAGGGAGAGGGGAGCGGGAGAAAAACTGTTTTTT.

This clone was counted once. The CDR3 here is CASSATATNEKLFF. The CDR3 nucleotides are TGTGCCAGCAGCGCAACGGCAACTAATGAAAAACTGTTTTTT. The chain is built from TRBV5-4 and TRBJ1-4; D unclear. Per germline, CDR1 SGHNT and CDR2 YYREEE (reference sequence). The ends were cut back, 4 bases at V and 0 bases at J, with 7 bases in the middle. The CDR3 is made up of 14 amino acids.

V is TRBV27 and J is TRBJ1-4, with D perhaps matching TRBD1 (5 bases). The CDR3 is 13 residues long. Deletions cut 6 bases from V and 3 bases from J, with 8 bases between. The germline CDR1 and CDR2 sequences are MNHEY and SMNVEV (reference sequence). CDR3 in amino acids: CASSPRANEKLFF. As DNA, the CDR3 is TGTGCCAGCAGCCCCAGGGCTAATGAAAAACTGTTTTTT.

This clone came up once. The V and J genes are TRBV7-3 and TRBJ2-3; possibly TRBD2 for D (5 bases). Trimming cost V 3 bases and J 0 bases, with 10 bases left between them. CDR3 length: 15 amino acids. CDR1 and CDR2 (germline): SGHTA, FQGTGA. This chain's CDR3 is CASSFSGSSTDTQYF. CDR3 DNA sequence: TGTGCCAGCAGCTTCTCGGGATCCAGCACAGATACGCAGTATTTT.

The chain joins TRBV7-6 to TRBJ1-4; D might be TRBD1 (5 bases). Trimming removed 3 bases at V and 8 bases at J, with 13 bases between. Germline-derived CDR1 and CDR2 are SGHVS and FNYEAQ. The CDR3 totals 14 residues. CDR3 region: CASSFRQTEEKLFF. The CDR3 region has the DNA TGTGCCAGCAGCTTTCGACAGACTGAGGAAAAACTGTTTTTT.

The J gene is TRBJ1-1, the V gene TRBV2; D remains unclear. Germline CDR1 is SNHLY and CDR2 is FYNNEI. V lost 1 base and J lost 6, with 12 bases in between. The CDR3 totals 14 residues. CDR3 amino acids: CASSEGFVVPEAFF. CDR3 DNA sequence: TGTGCCAGCAGTGAAGGGTTTGTAGTTCCTGAAGCTTTCTTT.

J is TRBJ2-3 and V is TRBV21-1; the table assigns TRBD1, which was not confirmed against the DNA. TRBV21-1 is noted as a pseudogene. The length of the CDR3 is 16 residues. As DNA, the CDR3 is TGTGCCAGCAGCCTCGATGGACAGGGGTTCTCAGATACGCAGTATTTT. Translating gives CASSLDGQGFSDTQYF.

This chain uses TRBV19 with TRBJ1-5; 12 nucleotides line up with TRBD1. This CDR3 has 14 amino acids. Unmatched junction bases numbered 3, after V lost 6 bases and J lost 6 bases. Germline V gene lookup returns CDR1 LNHDA and CDR2 SQIVND (reference sequence). For the CDR3, the DNA is TGTGCCAGTAGCGGGACAGGGGGCGGTCAGCCCCAGCATTTT. Protein product: CASSGTGGGQPQHF.

The gene calls are TRBV5-8 and TRBJ2-2; TRBD2 aligns across 7 bases. V lost 6 bases to trimming and J lost 4 bases; unmatched junction nucleotides: 12. CDR1 is SGHTS, CDR2 YDEGEE, per germline. This CDR3 spans 16 amino acids. CDR3: CASTRRGVRGTGELFF. CDR3 coding DNA: TGTGCCAGCACCCGACGGGGGGTACGGGGCACCGGGGAGCTGTTTTTT.